A single sample gave rise to the 8 T cell receptor beta chains below, sequenced in a study of T-cell memory formation after mild COVID-19. TCRdb reprocessed the 5' RACE reads via MiXCR and lists one record per CDR3 protein. The sample includes some 150,000 distinct CDR3 sequences, 25% of them seen just once. Sequencing used PBMCs or a T cell subset sorted from them (not recorded which). Receptors originate from an adult woman who had mild COVID-19 (a few samples of this study predate the infection). Cell type and time point are not known.

This clonotype showed up just a few times. The rearrangement uses TRBV12-3 or TRBV12-4 and TRBJ2-5, with D perhaps given as TRBD1 or TRBD2 (5 bases each). The V end was cut by 5 bases, the J end by 4 bases, with 14 bases between. This CDR3 region has 14 residues. CDR3 sequence: CASSPPGPGETQYF. CDR3 bases: TGTGCCAGCAGTCCACCGGGACCTGGAGAGACCCAGTACTTC.

The CDR3: CASSQDRGHQSGQYF. The CDR3 nucleotides are TGTGCCAGCAGCCAAGATAGGGGCCATCAGTCCGGCCAGTACTTC. The rearrangement uses TRBV14 and TRBJ2-5, with a tentative D call TRBD1 (5 bases). The CDR3 contains 15 residues. Germline lookup yields CDR1 SGHDN and CDR2 FVKESK. Trimming shortened V by 0 bases and J by 10 bases, and 18 bases separated the two germline ends. The whole variable domain, remainder taken from reference TRBV14 and TRBJ2-5, is EAGVTQFPSHSVIEKGQTVTLRCDPISGHDNLYWYRRVMGKEIKFLLHFVKESKQDESGMPNNRFLAERTGGTYSTLKVQPAELEDSGVYFCASSQDRGHQSGQYFGPGTRLLVL.

The genes are TRBV7-9 and TRBJ1-1; the D is unclear. Trimming cost V 1 base and J 5 bases, with 5 bases left between them. Germline V lookup: CDR1 SEHNR, CDR2 FQNEAQ (reference sequence). CDR3 length equals 12 residues. The CDR3 is CASSLGWTEAFF. The DNA of the CDR3 is TGTGCCAGCAGCTTAGGCTGGACTGAAGCTTTCTTT.

The CDR3 here is CASRAGTGGPNEQFF. The CDR3 region has the DNA TGTGCCAGCCGTGCCGGGACAGGGGGCCCGAATGAGCAGTTCTTC. The chain joins TRBV5-5 to TRBJ2-1, with 12 positions matching TRBD1. Germline values: CDR1 SGHKS, CDR2 YYEKEE (reference sequence). Unmatched junction bases numbered 9, after V lost 7 bases and J lost 7 bases. CDR3 size: 15 residues.

This clonotype appeared a few times. This chain joins TRBV7-9 and TRBJ2-3; D remains unclear. Trimming stripped 5 bases from V and 2 bases from J, with 11 bases between. This CDR3 region has 14 residues. Germline values: CDR1 SEHNR, CDR2 FQNEAQ (reference sequence). The CDR3: CASSRFVDTDTQYF. The CDR3 DNA reads as TGTGCCAGCAGCCGTTTCGTTGACACAGATACGCAGTATTTT.

The CDR3 sequence: CASSLAPEGNEQFF. CDR3 DNA: TGTGCCAGCAGCTTGGCACCAGAAGGCAATGAGCAGTTCTTC. The chain joins TRBV5-4 to TRBJ2-1; D uncertain. The CDR3 totals 14 residues. CDR1 and CDR2 from the germline V gene are SGHNT and YYREEE (reference sequence). Trimming removed 0 bases at V and 6 bases at J, with 10 bases between.

Only a few counts were recorded for this clonotype. The genes are TRBV29-1 and TRBJ1-2; D uncertain. Trimming shortened V by 8 bases and J by 6 bases, and 19 bases separated the two germline ends. CDR1 and CDR2 from the germline V gene are SQVTM and ANQGSEA. The CDR3 spans 13 residues. This CDR3 is CSTENGPANGYTF. Written as DNA, the CDR3 is TGCAGCACGGAGAATGGGCCAGCTAATGGCTACACCTTC.

A few counts support this clonotype. The V and J genes are TRBV12-3 or TRBV12-4 and TRBJ1-4; 9 positions agree with TRBD1. The CDR3 is made up of 14 amino acids. V lost 6 bases and J lost 5; bases outside the gene matches: 4. This CDR3 is CASRGTGRNEKLFF. CDR3 in DNA: TGTGCCAGCAGGGGGACAGGGAGGAATGAAAAACTGTTTTTT.